Listed below are T cell receptor beta chains from one sample, sequenced in a study of T cells in Graves' hyperthyroidism and ophthalmopathy. TCRdb reprocessed the multiplex PCR reads with MiXCR, giving one entry per CDR3 protein. The sample carries around 580,000 distinct CDR3 sequences, just over 45% recorded once. Sequencing was carried out using peripheral blood or thyroid tissue (not recorded which). All receptors come from a woman between 18 and 29 years old with Graves' hyperthyroidism. The CDR3 runs from the conserved cysteine through the conserved F or W. The order of the fields is J gene, clone size, V gene, D gene, CDR3 DNA, CDR3 protein. D genes are given only for firm matches. Clone sizes are given selectively: once, few, many, or a class where the clone is expanded.

TRBJ1-1	few	TRBV3-1	-	TGTGCCAGCAGCCTCCATGGGGGGCCCATGAACACTGAAGCTTTCTTT	CASSLHGGPMNTEAFF
TRBJ2-3	many	TRBV29-1	TRBD2	TGCAGCGTAAAGACTAGCGGGAGTATAAGGGATACGCAGTATTTT	CSVKTSGSIRDTQYF
TRBJ2-7	-	TRBV7-6	-	TGTGCCAGCAGCTTAGATCCCCCAGGAGACACCGGGGAGCTGTACTTC	CASSLDPPGDTGELYF
TRBJ2-3	few	TRBV6-5	TRBD2	TGTGCCAGCCGCCCTCGTGGGACTAGTGGCACAGATACGCAGTATTTT	CASRPRGTSGTDTQYF
TRBJ2-2	many	TRBV5-1	-	TGCGCCAGCAGCTTGGGGACTGCGAGCTCCACCGGGGAGCTGTTTTTT	CASSLGTASSTGELFF
TRBJ1-5	once	TRBV7-6	-	TGTGCCAGCCGCATCGGTCAGCCCCAGCATTTT	CASRIGQPQHF
TRBJ1-5	many	TRBV6-1	-	TGTGCCAGCAGTCCCCGGGGGTATAGCAATCAGCCCCAGCATTTT	CASSPRGYSNQPQHF
TRBJ1-4	many	TRBV5-1	TRBD1	TGCGCCAGCAGCCAGGGGGCTGATGAAAAACTGTTTTTT	CASSQGADEKLFF
TRBJ2-1	-	TRBV20-1	-	TGCAGTGCTAGCGATAACAATGAGCAGTTCTTC	CSASDNNEQFF
TRBJ1-5	many	TRBV7-2	-	TGTGCCAGCAGCTTTCTCGGGAATCAGCCCCAGCATTTT	CASSFLGNQPQHF
TRBJ1-1	-	TRBV4-3	-	TGCGCCAGCAGCGAGGAGGGGGGGGACACTGAAGCTTTCTTT	CASSEEGGDTEAFF
TRBJ2-5	once	TRBV7-7	TRBD2	TGTGCCAGCAGCGCGGAACTAGCGGGAGAGACCCAGTACTTC	CASSAELAGETQYF
TRBJ1-1	many	TRBV29-1	-	TGCAGCGTGTACCTACGACTCTCTGAAGCTTTCTTT	CSVYLRLSEAFF
TRBJ2-1	-	TRBV10-3	TRBD2	TGTGCCATCACTACTAGCGGGGGGTTCTCCTACAATGAGCAGTTCTTC	CAITTSGGFSYNEQFF
TRBJ1-4	-	TRBV5-1	-	TGCGCCAGCAGTAGCGTGGGTGAAAAACTGTTTTTT	CASSSVGEKLFF
TRBJ1-2	-	TRBV10-3	TRBD1	TGTGCCATCAGTGTACAGGGGAACAATGGCTACACCTTC	CAISVQGNNGYTF
TRBJ1-6	many	TRBV6-1	-	TGTGCCAGCAGTGAAGCGGACCTTCATAATTCACCCCTCCACTTT	CASSEADLHNSPLHF
TRBJ2-3	many	TRBV29-1	-	TGCAGCGTGATGTCGGATACGCAGTATTTT	CSVMSDTQYF
TRBJ1-2	-	TRBV7-3	TRBD1	TGTGCCGGAATAATGACAGGGTATGGCTACACCTTC	CAGIMTGYGYTF
TRBJ2-2	-	TRBV24-1	TRBD1	TGTGCCAGCAGTCCCAGACAGGGAAGGGTCGGGGAGCTGTTTTTT	CASSPRQGRVGELFF
TRBJ2-7	many	TRBV20-1	TRBD2	TGCAGTGCTACCACGGGAGGGCCCAACGAGCAGTACTTC	CSATTGGPNEQYF
TRBJ2-6	-	TRBV10-3	-	TGTGCCATCACCAGACAGACGCGCCGGGACACGAGCTCTGGGGCCAACGTCCTGACTTTC	CAITRQTRRDTSSGANVLTF
TRBJ2-2	-	TRBV6-5	-	TGTACCAGCAGTTACGGGCAGAACACCGGGGAGCTGTTTTTT	CTSSYGQNTGELFF
TRBJ2-7	-	TRBV15	-	TGTGCCACCAGCAGCCTCCTTGGGGCCTACGAGCAGTACTTC	CATSSLLGAYEQYF
TRBJ1-4	few	TRBV7-9	-	TGTGCCAGCAGCTGGACTAGCACCGGGGAAAAACTGTTTTTT	CASSWTSTGEKLFF
TRBJ1-1	few	TRBV5-1	-	TGCGCCAGCAGCTTGGACAGTATCTCTGAAGCTTTCTTT	CASSLDSISEAFF
TRBJ2-5	few	TRBV27	TRBD1	TGTGCCAGCAGTCCACTGGGACAGCTCCAAGAGACCCAGTACTTC	CASSPLGQLQETQYF
TRBJ2-2	many	TRBV10-3	-	TGTGCCATCAGTGGACAACAGAACACCGGGGAGCTGTTTTTT	CAISGQQNTGELFF
TRBJ1-2	-	TRBV12-3/TRBV12-4	-	TGTGCCAGCAGATGGACAGAGGATAGAGGTTATGGCTACACCTTC	CASRWTEDRGYGYTF
TRBJ1-2	-	TRBV7-2	-	TGTGCCAGCAGCTTAGTAGGGGCTGCCAACTATGGCTACACCTTC	CASSLVGAANYGYTF
TRBJ1-6	-	TRBV20-1	TRBD1	TGCAGTGCTAGAGACCCCCGACAGGGTCGTTCACCCCTCCACTTT	CSARDPRQGRSPLHF
TRBJ2-1	-	TRBV7-8	TRBD2	TGTGCCAGCAGCTTAGTTTCTCTAGCGGGAGTGGCTGAGCAGTTCTTC	CASSLVSLAGVAEQFF